Listed below are T cell receptor beta chains from one sample, sequenced in a study of blood T cell repertoires in COVID-19. TCRdb keeps only in-frame clones here, not all; method: immunoSEQ multiplex PCR. The repertoire holds roughly 230,000 clones, with 80% to 85% as singletons. Sequencing used PBMCs or T cells enriched from blood (not recorded which). Receptors were obtained from a man aged 50-59 years who had recovered from COVID-19. CDR3s include the opening cysteine and the closing phenylalanine or tryptophan. A D gene is named only where the DNA matches it firmly. Clone size is not always given. Where it is, it says once, few, many or a class for expanded clones.

V gene,clone size,J gene,D gene,CDR3 protein,CDR3 DNA
TRBV7-2,once,TRBJ1-4,.,CASSLGGRLIEKLFF,TGTGCCAGCAGCTTAGGCGGCCGTCTTATAGAAAAACTGTTTTTT
TRBV4-1,once,TRBJ1-5,.,CASSQLGGVPNQPQHF,TGCGCCAGCAGCCAATTGGGGGGGGTCCCTAATCAGCCCCAGCATTTT
TRBV5-1,.,TRBJ2-3,.,CASSSGTRHLSLDTQYF,TGCGCCAGCAGCTCAGGAACTAGGCATCTCAGTCTGGATACGCAGTATTTT
TRBV2,.,TRBJ1-5,TRBD1,CASSGTTGWDQPQHF,TGTGCCAGCAGTGGTACGACAGGGTGGGATCAGCCCCAGCATTTT
TRBV18,few,TRBJ1-1,.,CASSPPSVSAEAFF,TGTGCCAGCTCACCACCATCGGTAAGCGCTGAAGCTTTCTTT
TRBV10-1,.,TRBJ2-2,.,CASRSGSNTGELFF,TGCGCCAGCAGAAGCGGGTCGAACACCGGGGAGCTGTTTTTT
TRBV11-3,.,TRBJ1-6,.,CASSFSVGSPLHF,TGTGCCAGCAGCTTTTCAGTTGGTTCACCCCTCCACTTT
TRBV6-2/TRBV6-3,once,TRBJ2-2,.,CASSYSKFAGWNTGELFF,TGTGCCAGCAGTTACTCGAAATTTGCAGGGTGGAACACCGGGGAGCTGTTTTTT
TRBV14,.,TRBJ2-2,.,CASSQDRGRWRNTGELFF,TGTGCCAGCAGCCAAGATCGCGGGCGCTGGAGGAACACCGGGGAGCTGTTTTTT
TRBV29-1,.,TRBJ2-3,.,CSVAPQGGGADTQYF,TGCAGCGTGGCTCCCCAGGGCGGTGGTGCAGATACGCAGTATTTT
TRBV2,once,TRBJ1-5,.,CASSVQGVFQPQHF,TGTGCCAGCTCTGTACAGGGTGTTTTTCAGCCCCAGCATTTT
TRBV11-2,.,TRBJ1-1,.,CASSLRSSTEAFF,TGTGCCAGCAGTCTCCGATCTAGCACTGAAGCTTTCTTT
TRBV7-8,.,TRBJ1-3,.,CASSLASGNTIYF,TGTGCCAGCAGCTTAGCGAGCGGAAACACCATATATTTT
TRBV7-3,.,TRBJ2-3,.,CASSPGGGSDTQYF,TGTGCCAGCAGCCCCGGGGGAGGCAGTGATACGCAGTATTTT
TRBV11-2,.,TRBJ1-6,TRBD1,CASSLAGQLLDINNSPLHF,TGTGCCAGCAGCTTAGCGGGACAGCTGTTGGACATAAACAATTCACCCCTCCACTTT
TRBV5-1,.,TRBJ2-3,TRBD1,CASGEGGRVTDTQYF,TGCGCCAGCGGTGAAGGGGGCAGGGTCACAGATACGCAGTATTTT
TRBV27,.,TRBJ1-6,.,CASSPTGQGRNSPLHF,TGTGCCAGCAGTCCCACCGGACAAGGGAGGAATTCACCCCTCCACTTT
TRBV29-1,.,TRBJ2-7,.,CSTRAGAGEQYF,TGCAGCACTAGAGCAGGGGCCGGCGAGCAGTACTTC